The next 29 T cell receptor beta chains were all read from a single sample in a study of cytotoxic CD8 clonotypes in ibrutinib-treated CLL. The assay was immunoSEQ multiplex PCR, and TCRdb's table has in-frame clones only and misses some. The sample lists approximately 50,000 clones, roughly 50% occurring once. The sample was PBMCs, taken at disease progression, from a patient treated with ibrutinib. Receptor source: a human donor with chronic lymphocytic leukemia.

This clone was picked up one time. The chain couples TRBV2 to TRBJ2-7, with a weak D call TRBD1 (5 bases). CDR1 SNHLY and CDR2 FYNNEI come from the germline V gene. The CDR3 has 17 residues. The V and J ends lost 5 bases and 3 bases respectively, with 23 bases between them. CDR3 DNA: TGTGCCAGCAGTAAAAGCGTCGGCTCAGGGCGAAACTACGAGCAGTACTTC. Its translation is CASSKSVGSGRNYEQYF.

In its sample, this clone was seen a few times. The chain combines TRBV7-9 with TRBJ1-6; no reliable D call. Germline CDR1 SEHNR, CDR2 FQNEAQ (reference sequence). The CDR3 covers 12 residues. V was pared by 5 bases and J by 9 bases, with 8 bases between. CDR3 in amino acids: CASSDGPSPLHF. Written as DNA, the CDR3 is TGTGCCAGCAGCGATGGGCCTTCACCCCTCCACTTT. The complete variable domain, with remaining parts taken from reference TRBV7-9 and TRBJ1-6, reads DTGVSQNPRHKITKRGQNVTFRCDPISEHNRLYWYRQTLGQGPEFLTYFQNEAQLEKSRLLSDRFSAERPKGSFSTLEIQRTEQGDSAMYLCASSDGPSPLHFGNGTRLTVT.

For the CDR3, the DNA is TGCAACCCTACTAAGGACAGGGGACTCGTGAACACTGAAGCTTTCTTT. It encodes CNPTKDRGLVNTEAFF. The chain combines TRBV29-1 with TRBJ1-1, with TRBD1 matching 9 bases. CDR1 and CDR2 (germline): SQVTM, ANQGSEA. The CDR3 consists of 16 residues.

As to this clone: This specimen includes other DNA sequences encoding the same CDR3. CDR3 in amino acids: CSAGQGGEQYF. CDR3 DNA sequence: TGCAGTGCTGGACAGGGGGGCGAGCAGTACTTC. The chain couples TRBV20-1 to TRBJ2-7; TRBD1 agrees at 10 bases. From germline, CDR1 is DFQATT and CDR2 SNEGSKA (reference sequence). The CDR3 totals 11 residues. Trimming removed 5 bases from V and 6 bases from J; junction bases left unmatched: 1.

V usage is TRBV19 and J usage is TRBJ2-1, with 14 bases that match TRBD2. Germline V lookup: CDR1 LNHDA, CDR2 SQIVND (reference sequence). The CDR3 is made up of 14 amino acids. The junction had 3 bases not matched to a gene; V was cut back by 8 bases and J by 6 bases. The CDR3 DNA reads TGTGCCAGTGGGACTAGCGGGGGCCTCAATGAGCAGTTCTTC. Translated: CASGTSGGLNEQFF.

The chain employs TRBV27 and TRBJ2-7; D perhaps matches TRBD1 (5 bases). V lost 0 bases to trimming and J lost 2 bases, with 8 bases between them. Looked up from germline, CDR1 is MNHEY and CDR2 is SMNVEV (reference sequence). CDR3 length equals 14 residues. The CDR3 DNA sequence: TGTGCCAGCAGTTTATCGGACAAACCCTACGAGCAGTACTTC. This codes for CASSLSDKPYEQYF.

This clone showed up just once. CDR3 bases: TGTGCCAGCAGCGTTCATAATCGGGCGGACTATGGCTACACCTTC. Encoded protein: CASSVHNRADYGYTF. J is TRBJ1-2 and V is TRBV9; D is unresolved. The CDR3 sequence is 15 residues long. Deletions cut 2 bases from V and 3 bases from J, with 14 bases between. From germline, CDR1 is SGDLS and CDR2 YYNGEE.

The V and J genes are TRBV27 and TRBJ2-1; 7 positions agree with TRBD1. The V segment lost 5 bases and the J segment 0 bases; nucleotides outside the gene matches: 4. CDR3 size: 15 residues. The germline gives CDR1 MNHEY, CDR2 SMNVEV (reference sequence). In DNA, the CDR3 is TGTGCCAGCAGTAAACAGGGGAACTCCTACAATGAGCAGTTCTTC. Protein product: CASSKQGNSYNEQFF.

This chain links TRBV5-1 with TRBJ1-2; tentative D call: TRBD1 (6 bases). The V end was cut by 0 bases, the J end by 2 bases, with 11 bases between. This CDR3 has 15 amino acids. Germline V lookup: CDR1 SGHRS, CDR2 YFSETQ. CDR3 nucleotide sequence: TGCGCCAGCAGCTTGGACGGCAGGGGAAACTATGGCTACACCTTC. It translates to CASSLDGRGNYGYTF.

This clone was picked up a small number of times. The chain has TRBV10-2 and TRBJ1-2; 8 bases match TRBD1. Germline CDR1 reads WSHSY; CDR2 reads SAAADI. V trimming: 2 bases; J trimming: 8 bases; junction bases outside the gene matches: 10. CDR3 length equals 15 residues. The CDR3 is CASSEVAGGFWGYTF. The CDR3 DNA is TGCGCCAGCAGTGAGGTGGCAGGGGGCTTTTGGGGCTACACCTTC.

This rearrangement joins TRBV10-3 to TRBJ1-1; tentative D call: TRBD1 (5 bases). The germline V gene has CDR1 ENHRY and CDR2 SYGVKD. CDR3 length: 11 amino acids. Trimming shortened V by 2 bases and J by 7 bases, and 5 bases separated the two germline ends. CDR3 region: CAISETGEAFF. CDR3 in DNA: TGTGCCATCAGTGAGACAGGTGAAGCTTTCTTT.

This clone was recorded only once. This chain uses TRBV7-6 with TRBJ2-3, with 8 bases matching TRBD2. The CDR3 extends over 16 amino acids. J lost 0 bases, V lost 0 bases, and 2 bases had no gene match. The germline CDR1 and CDR2 sequences are SGHVS and FNYEAQ. The CDR3 sequence is CASSLAPGGSTDTQYF. In nucleotides, the CDR3 is TGTGCCAGCAGCTTAGCTCCGGGGGGGAGCACAGATACGCAGTATTTT.

This sequence joins TRBV20-1 and TRBJ1-2; D unclear. CDR3 length equals 11 residues. Trimming shortened V by 1 base and J by 4 bases, and 4 bases separated the two germline ends. The germline V gene has CDR1 DFQATT and CDR2 SNEGSKA (reference sequence). This CDR3 reads CSARAAYGYTF. The CDR3 DNA is TGCAGTGCTAGAGCGGCCTATGGCTACACCTTC.

The rearrangement links TRBV29-1 to TRBJ2-4; 10 nucleotides agree with TRBD1. The germline V gene encodes CDR1 SQVTM and CDR2 ANQGSEA. Trimming cost V 6 bases and J 8 bases; bases outside gene matches: 4. The CDR3 spans 12 residues. The CDR3 loop is CSVTTGGYIQYF. DNA of the CDR3: TGCAGCGTCACGACAGGGGGCTACATTCAGTACTTC. Variable domain in full (rest from reference TRBV29-1 and TRBJ2-4): SAVISQKPSRDICQRGTSLTIQCQVDSQVTMMFWYRQQPGQSLTLIATANQGSEATYESGFVIDKFPISRPNLTFSTLTVSNMSPEDSSIYLCSVTTGGYIQYFGAGTRLSVL.

This sequence joins TRBV9 and TRBJ1-6; D is perhaps TRBD1 (6 bases). Trimming took off 3 bases at V and 0 bases at J, with 10 bases between the two ends. The CDR3 has 16 residues. Germline V lookup: CDR1 SGDLS, CDR2 YYNGEE. The CDR3: CASSARGSSYNSPLHF. CDR3 nucleotide sequence: TGTGCCAGCAGCGCAAGGGGGAGCTCCTATAATTCACCCCTCCACTTT.

This clone has only a few counts. The chain combines TRBV7-2 with TRBJ2-5, with D perhaps matching TRBD1 (7 bases). The CDR3 is made up of 15 amino acids. Germline-derived CDR1 and CDR2 are SGHTA and FQGNSA. V lost 0 bases and J 5 bases, leaving 13 bases between the germline ends. The CDR3, as DNA: TGTGCCAGCAGCTTAGCGAAATCAGGGGGGGAGACCCAGTACTTC. This sequence encodes CASSLAKSGGETQYF. Supplemented by reference TRBV7-2 and TRBJ2-5, the full variable domain reads GAGVSQSPSNKVTEKGKDVELRCDPISGHTALYWYRQSLGQGLEFLIYFQGNSAPDKSGLPSDRFSAERTGGSVSTLTIQRTQQEDSAVYLCASSLAKSGGETQYFGPGTRLLVL.

This rearrangement joins TRBV5-1 to TRBJ1-4; 8 bases line up with TRBD1. This CDR3 is 16 amino acids long. With 3 bases clipped from V and 0 bases from J, the junction kept 4 bases outside the gene matches. Germline CDR1 reads SGHRS; CDR2 reads YFSETQ. CDR3 nucleotides: TGCGCCAGCAGCTCCACGACAGGGGCAACTAATGAAAAACTGTTTTTT. This codes for CASSSTTGATNEKLFF.

This clone was observed a few times. The chain has TRBV28 and TRBJ2-7, with D possibly being TRBD1 (5 bases). CDR1 MDHEN and CDR2 SYDVKM come from the germline V gene. There are 15 residues in the CDR3. The ends were cut back, 4 bases at V and 0 bases at J, with 13 bases in the middle. CDR3 DNA sequence: TGTGCCAGCAGTTCACAGGCGTTCGCCTCCTACGAGCAGTACTTC. It is translated as CASSSQAFASYEQYF.

This clone was seen a handful of times. The chain uses TRBV30 and TRBJ2-7; D possibly corresponds to TRBD1 (5 bases). With 0 bases removed from V and 6 bases from J, the gap between germline ends came to 12 bases. The CDR3 has 13 residues. The germline CDR1 and CDR2 sequences are GTSNPN and SVGIG (reference sequence). The DNA of the CDR3 is TGTGCCTGGAGTGTAGACCAGGGATTCGAGCAGTACTTC. Protein: CAWSVDQGFEQYF.

This clone was found many times. This chain connects TRBV15 to TRBJ1-1; no reliable D call. Looked up from germline, CDR1 is LNHNV and CDR2 is YYDKDF (reference sequence). V lost 0 bases, J lost 6 bases, and 11 bases lay in between. The CDR3 is 14 amino acids. The CDR3 protein is CATSRDLEGSEAFF. The CDR3 DNA sequence: TGTGCCACCAGCAGAGACTTGGAGGGATCTGAAGCTTTCTTT.

This chain uses TRBV5-6 with TRBJ2-4; 7 bases match TRBD2. CDR1 and CDR2 (germline): SGHDT, YYEEEE. CDR3 length: 17 residues. V shed 4 bases, J shed 0 bases, and the junction held 10 bases outside the gene matches. CDR3 amino acids: CASSRKPREGAKNIQYF. CDR3 DNA sequence: TGTGCCAGCAGCCGGAAACCAAGGGAGGGAGCCAAAAACATTCAGTACTTC.

This clone was counted ten times or more. The J gene is TRBJ2-7, the V gene TRBV5-1, with 7 bases lining up with TRBD1. The germline gives CDR1 SGHRS, CDR2 YFSETQ. The CDR3 is made up of 14 amino acids. J was trimmed by 6 bases and V by 0 bases; bases with no gene match: 6. The CDR3 nucleotides are TGCGCCAGCAGCTTGGGACAGGGTATCGGCGAGCAGTACTTC. Its translation: CASSLGQGIGEQYF.

This rearrangement joins TRBV5-1 to TRBJ1-2; D is undetermined. Germline V gene sequence: CDR1 SGHRS, CDR2 YFSETQ. The CDR3 is 16 residues long. Trimming cost V 3 bases and J 4 bases, with 19 bases left between them. For the CDR3, the DNA is TGCGCCAGCAGCTGGACCCTGACCGCCAATCCCTATGGCTACACCTTC. Residues: CASSWTLTANPYGYTF.

With respect to this clone: Other DNA sequences of this sample code for an identical CDR3. The V call is TRBV6-5, the J call TRBJ1-1; no firm D call. Trimming took off 1 base at V and 5 bases at J, with 5 bases between the two ends. Germline CDR1 MNHEY, CDR2 SVGAGI. The CDR3 consists of 12 residues. Here the CDR3 DNA reads TGTGCCAGCAGTTACTTGGGGACTGAAGCTTTCTTT. Translation gives CASSYLGTEAFF.

The gene calls are TRBV29-1 and TRBJ1-3; D is unclear. The ends were cut back, 4 bases at V and 1 base at J, with 5 bases in the middle. The germline V gene encodes CDR1 SQVTM and CDR2 ANQGSEA. The CDR3 spans 12 residues. The CDR3 DNA is TGCAGCGTTGCGGGGTCTGGAAACACCATATATTTT. Translated, it gives CSVAGSGNTIYF.

The chain couples TRBV6-1 to TRBJ1-5; D is ambiguous. V was pared by 8 bases and J by 5 bases, with 13 bases between. Germline V CDR1 and CDR2: MNHNS, SASEGT. This CDR3 comprises 13 residues. The CDR3 nucleotides are TGTGCCAGCGGACGGGTGAAGTATCAGCCCCAGCATTTT. It translates to CASGRVKYQPQHF.

V and J are TRBV4-1 and TRBJ2-7; 7 bases agree with TRBD2. V dropped 1 base and J dropped 3; count of bases not matched to a gene: 9. In germline, CDR1 is MGHRA, CDR2 YSYEKL. This CDR3 comprises 16 residues. The CDR3 DNA follows: TGCGCCAGCAGCCAAGGTGGGGAGGGTATCGGCTACGAGCAGTACTTC. This sequence encodes CASSQGGEGIGYEQYF.

V is TRBV2 and J is TRBJ1-2, with D unclear. The length of the CDR3 is 14 residues. Trimming left V 2 bases short and J 1 base short, with 8 bases between. Germline V gene lookup returns CDR1 SNHLY and CDR2 FYNNEI. The CDR3 DNA sequence: TGTGCCAGCAGTGAATCAACTAGTAACTATGGCTACACCTTC. Encoded protein: CASSESTSNYGYTF. Drawing the rest from reference TRBV2 and TRBJ1-2, the complete variable domain is EPEVTQTPSHQVTQMGQEVILRCVPISNHLYFYWYRQILGQKVEFLVSFYNNEISEKSEIFDDQFSVERPDGSNFTLKIRSTKLEDSAMYFCASSESTSNYGYTFGSGTRLTVV.

In its sample, this clone was seen a few times. The V and J genes are TRBV19 and TRBJ1-1; D not resolved. Germline V gives CDR1 LNHDA, CDR2 SQIVND (reference sequence). Trimming removed 5 bases at V and 5 bases at J, with 30 bases between. This CDR3 is built from 19 residues. CDR3 coding DNA: TGTGCCAGTAGTCCAAAAAACCTCTACGAAAATAGCGGTAAAACTGAAGCTTTCTTT. Amino acids: CASSPKNLYENSGKTEAFF. Combining the CDR3 with reference TRBV19 and TRBJ1-1 gives the whole variable domain DGGITQSPKYLFRKEGQNVTLSCEQNLNHDAMYWYRQDPGQGLRLIYYSQIVNDFQKGDIAEGYSVSREKKESFPLTVTSAQKNPTAFYLCASSPKNLYENSGKTEAFFGQGTRLTVV.